The 29 T cell receptor beta chains listed next were all sequenced from one sample in a study of T-cell memory formation after mild COVID-19. TCRdb used MiXCR to reprocess the 5' RACE reads, holding one entry per CDR3 protein. Of 180,000 or so distinct CDR3 sequences detected, around 10% appear once; the ten largest clones hold about 3.5%. The sequencing sample was made of PBMCs or a T cell subset sorted from them (not recorded which). The receptors originated from a man aged 18 to 35 who had mild COVID-19 (a few samples of this study predate the infection). Cell type and time point are not known.

The sample holds a few counts of this clonotype. This chain uses TRBV6-1 with TRBJ2-6; D not resolved. The CDR3 loop spans 13 amino acids. Trimming removed 6 bases at V and 2 bases at J, with 5 bases between. The germline CDR1 and CDR2 sequences are MNHNS and SASEGT. The CDR3 nucleotides are TGTGCCAGCAGGGAAACTGGGGCCAACGTCCTGACTTTC. Translating gives CASRETGANVLTF.

This clonotype has only a few counts. CDR3 DNA sequence: TGTGCCAGCAGCTTGGACCTAGCGGGGGGGCAAGTGAATACGCAGTATTTT. It is translated as CASSLDLAGGQVNTQYF. The gene calls are TRBV5-4 and TRBJ2-3, with 12 bases identical to TRBD2. V gave up 0 bases and J gave up 7 bases; unmatched junction bases: 9. This CDR3 spans 17 amino acids. Germline loops: CDR1 SGHNT, CDR2 YYREEE (reference sequence).

The J gene is TRBJ2-3, the V gene TRBV20-1; no clear D gene. Germline lookup yields CDR1 DFQATT and CDR2 SNEGSKA (reference sequence). The CDR3 has 10 residues. Trimming left V 6 bases short and J 5 bases short, with 6 bases between. The CDR3 DNA sequence: TGCAGTGCGGTACGAGATACGCAGTATTTT. Amino acids: CSAVRDTQYF.

J is TRBJ2-5 and V is TRBV20-1; D may be TRBD2 (5 bases). Trimming shortened V by 2 bases and J by 2 bases, and 18 bases separated the two germline ends. The V gene's germline CDR1 is DFQATT and CDR2 SNEGSKA (reference sequence). The CDR3 sequence is 16 residues long. CDR3 sequence reads: CSARHRKEAVQETQYF. CDR3 coding DNA: TGCAGTGCTAGACACCGAAAGGAGGCAGTTCAAGAGACCCAGTACTTC.

The chain has TRBV11-3 and TRBJ2-1; TRBD2 matches at 11 bases. The CDR3 is 17 amino acids. V trimming: 5 bases; J trimming: 5 bases; junction bases outside the gene matches: 11. CDR1 is SGHNT, CDR2 YENEEA, per germline. For the CDR3, the DNA is TGTGCCAGCAGCCCTCTAAGGGCTAGCGGGGGGAACAATGAGCAGTTCTTC. It yields the protein CASSPLRASGGNNEQFF.

This chain joins TRBV5-1 and TRBJ2-2; D not certain. This CDR3 is 15 amino acids long. Trimming pared 4 bases from V and 0 bases from J, leaving 10 bases between. CDR1 is SGHRS, CDR2 YFSETQ, per germline. In DNA form, the CDR3 reads TGCGCCAGCAGCCCCCAGAGTCCGAACACCGGGGAGCTGTTTTTT. Protein product: CASSPQSPNTGELFF.

This clonotype was recorded a few times. The rearrangement joins TRBV5-1 to TRBJ2-3; a weak D match, TRBD1 (6 bases). Trimming took off 0 bases at V and 6 bases at J, with 17 bases between the two ends. The CDR3 is 16 amino acids. The V gene's germline CDR1 is SGHRS and CDR2 YFSETQ. CDR3 sequence (DNA): TGCGCCAGCAGCTTGGGGGCGAACAGGGTTGCGGATACGCAGTATTTT. As protein: CASSLGANRVADTQYF. Full variable domain (remainder filled in from reference TRBV5-1 and TRBJ2-3): KAGVTQTPRYLIKTRGQQVTLSCSPISGHRSVSWYQQTPGQGLQFLFEYFSETQRNKGNFPGRFSGRQFSNSRSEMNVSTLELGDSALYLCASSLGANRVADTQYFGPGTRLTVL.

The J gene is TRBJ2-3, the V gene TRBV20-1; D remains ambiguous. V shed 0 bases and J shed 2 bases, with 6 bases lying between them. The CDR3 spans 13 residues. The germline CDR1 and CDR2 sequences are DFQATT and SNEGSKA (reference sequence). In DNA form, the CDR3 reads TGCAGTGCTAGAGACCAAGACACAGATACGCAGTATTTT. It yields the protein CSARDQDTDTQYF.

This clonotype came up a few times. The chain links TRBV6-5 to TRBJ2-3; 14 positions agree with TRBD2. Germline V gene sequence: CDR1 MNHEY, CDR2 SVGAGI. The CDR3 loop spans 12 amino acids. The V gene end was trimmed by 5 bases and the J gene end by 13 bases; junction bases not matched to a gene: 2. The CDR3 sequence is CASSRTSGGKYF. In DNA, the CDR3 is TGTGCCAGCAGTAGGACTAGCGGGGGGAAGTATTTT.

This clonotype was observed a handful of times. This rearrangement joins TRBV6-5 to TRBJ2-7; D is possibly TRBD1 (5 bases). The V end was cut by 0 bases, the J end by 6 bases, with 9 bases between. This CDR3 has 13 amino acids. The germline gives CDR1 MNHEY, CDR2 SVGAGI. Here the CDR3 DNA reads TGTGCCAGCAGTTACTCGAATGGGGCCGAGCAGTACGTC. This sequence encodes CASSYSNGAEQYV.

The genes are TRBV2 and TRBJ2-6; 11 bases map to TRBD1. The CDR3 is 17 residues long. Germline assignment: CDR1 SNHLY and CDR2 FYNNEI. Trimming at V came to 4 bases and at J to 0 bases, leaving 2 bases not matched to a gene. The CDR3 reads CASSVGQGASGANVLTF. The CDR3 nucleotides are TGTGCCAGCAGTGTTGGACAGGGGGCCTCTGGGGCCAACGTCCTGACTTTC.

This clonotype was counted a few times. The chain employs TRBV6-6 and TRBJ1-6; D is unclear. CDR3 length equals 13 residues. V gave up 7 bases and J gave up 9 bases, with 13 bases separating them. The germline V gene has CDR1 MNHNY and CDR2 SVGAGI (reference sequence). CDR3 nucleotides: TGTGCCAGCAACCTCCAGGTTCCTTCACCCCTCCACTTT. Translation: CASNLQVPSPLHF.

This clonotype has just a few counts. This chain uses TRBV7-2 with TRBJ2-5; 7 bases are a match to TRBD1. After removal of 8 bases from V and 5 bases from J, the junction contained 8 bases not matched to a gene. CDR1 is SGHTA, CDR2 FQGNSA, per germline. The CDR3 consists of 13 residues. The chain's CDR3 is CASGRQGVETQYF. The CDR3 DNA reads TGTGCCAGCGGCCGACAGGGAGTGGAGACCCAGTACTTC.

Only a few counts were recorded for this clonotype. V usage is TRBV9 and J usage is TRBJ2-5; 8 bases are a match to TRBD2. The trim removed 2 bases at V and 5 bases at J, leaving 5 bases unmatched. The CDR3 loop spans 14 amino acids. In germline, CDR1 is SGDLS, CDR2 YYNGEE. CDR3 bases: TGTGCCAGCAGCGTTGCTAGCGGGCGGGAGACCCAGTACTTC. This codes for CASSVASGRETQYF.

This clonotype has only a few counts. The chain employs TRBV15 and TRBJ2-1; 8 bases match TRBD2. CDR1 is LNHNV and CDR2 is YYDKDF in the germline V gene (reference sequence). V was clipped by 0 bases and J by 15 bases; unmatched bases: 13. CDR3 size: 15 residues. This chain's CDR3 is CATSRDQASGFLRFF. The CDR3 DNA reads as TGTGCCACCAGCAGAGATCAGGCTAGCGGGTTTCTTCGGTTCTTC.

This clonotype has more than one count but fewer than ten. J is TRBJ2-7 and V is TRBV18; tentatively, D is TRBD2 (5 bases). Germline-derived CDR1 and CDR2 are KGHSH and LQKENI. The CDR3 sequence is 15 residues long. V dropped 3 bases and J dropped 4 bases, with 16 bases sitting between them. The CDR3 spells CASSPGVTASYEQYV. In nucleotides, the CDR3 is TGTGCCAGCTCACCGGGAGTAACCGCCTCTTACGAGCAGTACGTC.

This clonotype has ten or more counts. V is TRBV6-5 and J is TRBJ1-6, with 8 nucleotides matching TRBD1. The trim removed 6 bases at V and 9 bases at J, leaving 7 bases unmatched. The CDR3 is 14 residues long. Germline V gene sequence: CDR1 MNHEY, CDR2 SVGAGI. The CDR3 spells CASRDTGGGSPLHF. DNA of the CDR3: TGTGCCAGCAGGGATACAGGGGGAGGTTCACCCCTCCACTTT.

The DNA of the CDR3 is TGTGCCAGCATCTTACGAACGTCCCCTGTTTTT. It codes for CASILRTSPVF. The chain links TRBV3-2 to TRBJ1-4; the table's D gene call, TRBD1, was not cross checked with the DNA. TRBV3-2 is a pseudogene. The CDR3 covers 11 residues.

The table lists this clonotype with many counts. The rearrangement uses TRBV6-2 or TRBV6-3 and TRBJ2-4; D call uncertain. V lost 6 bases to trimming and J lost 0 bases, with 12 bases between them. The CDR3 sequence is 15 residues long. Germline-derived CDR1 and CDR2 are MNHEY and SVGEGT. The CDR3 DNA reads TGTGCCAGCAGCCCTGACCCCTCAGCCAAAAACATTCAGTACTTC. As protein: CASSPDPSAKNIQYF.

CDR3 in amino acids: CASTRAAGVGVYEQYF. The DNA for the CDR3 is TGTGCCAGCACCCGGGCTGCGGGGGTGGGGGTCTACGAGCAGTACTTC. J is TRBJ2-7 and V is TRBV5-5; 7 bases map to TRBD2. The trim removed 6 bases at V and 3 bases at J, leaving 15 bases unmatched. Germline V CDR1 and CDR2: SGHKS, YYEKEE (reference sequence). The CDR3 length is 16 residues.

This clonotype was seen repeatedly, ten times or more. The chain has TRBV2 and TRBJ2-3; 8 nucleotides match TRBD2. V dropped 5 bases and J dropped 7; count of bases not matched to a gene: 11. Germline-derived CDR1 and CDR2 are SNHLY and FYNNEI. The length of the CDR3 is 15 residues. The CDR3, as DNA: TGTGCCAGCAGTACACAACTAGCGGACTCTAATACGCAGTATTTT. Translation: CASSTQLADSNTQYF.

The sample holds a few counts of this clonotype. This rearrangement joins TRBV4-3 to TRBJ1-2, with D unresolved. The CDR3 consists of 16 residues. The V gene's germline CDR1 is LGHNA and CDR2 YSLEER. Trimming pared 0 bases from V and 5 bases from J, leaving 16 bases between. As DNA, the CDR3 is TGCGCCAGCAGCCAAGAGTCCCCCGGGGTCCGATATGGCTACACCTTC. Translation gives CASSQESPGVRYGYTF.

The sample holds a few counts of this clonotype. This chain joins TRBV20-1 and TRBJ1-6, with 9 bases lining up with TRBD1. V dropped 0 bases and J dropped 8; count of bases not matched to a gene: 2. This CDR3 spans 14 amino acids. The V gene's germline CDR1 is DFQATT and CDR2 SNEGSKA (reference sequence). The CDR3 nucleotides read TGCAGTGCTAGAGATGGGACAGGGCATTCACCCCTCCACTTT. This translates into CSARDGTGHSPLHF.

The chain employs TRBV2 and TRBJ2-4; no clear D. V lost 8 bases and J 5 bases, leaving 4 bases between the germline ends. In germline, CDR1 is SNHLY, CDR2 FYNNEI. The CDR3 is 10 residues long. The CDR3 spells CASFQNIQYF. Here the CDR3 DNA reads TGTGCCAGCTTTCAAAACATTCAGTACTTC.

Many counts were recorded for this clonotype. The chain carries TRBV15 and TRBJ2-1; 9 nucleotides match TRBD2. V was pared by 0 bases and J by 10 bases, with 19 bases of the junction left unmatched. This CDR3 has 19 residues. Per the germline V gene, CDR1 is LNHNV and CDR2 is YYDKDF (reference sequence). The CDR3 DNA reads as TGTGCCACCAGCAGAGATCGTGTGCTGGCTGGCGGGGGGGCACGGGAGCAGTTCTTC. Its translation: CATSRDRVLAGGGAREQFF.

The chain links TRBV21-1 to TRBJ2-7; the table's D call TRBD1 went unverified against the DNA. TRBV21-1 is recorded as a pseudogene. The CDR3 runs to 17 residues. The CDR3 reads CASHRGRQGRSGNEQYF. Here the CDR3 DNA reads TGTGCCAGCCACCGGGGGAGACAGGGGAGGTCCGGGAACGAGCAGTACTTC.

This clonotype was counted only a few times. The genes are TRBV5-6 and TRBJ1-6; D unresolved. Looked up from germline, CDR1 is SGHDT and CDR2 is YYEEEE. The V end lost 3 bases, the J end lost 6 bases, and 4 bases lay between the germline ends. There are 12 residues in the CDR3. CDR3 nucleotides: TGTGCCAGCAGCTGGAGTAATTCACCCCTCCACTTT. Translating it yields CASSWSNSPLHF.

The chain employs TRBV12-3 or TRBV12-4 and TRBJ1-2; TRBD1 might be the D (5 bases). There are 14 residues in the CDR3. The V end lost 1 base, the J end lost 8 bases, and 14 bases lay between the germline ends. CDR3: CASSLGAGRGGYTF. The CDR3 coding sequence is TGTGCCAGCAGTTTAGGGGCAGGGAGAGGGGGCTACACCTTC.

CDR3 sequence: CASSRGTEPRGYTF. The CDR3 DNA reads as TGTGCCAGCAGCCGAGGGACCGAACCTAGAGGCTACACCTTC. The V and J genes are TRBV7-3 and TRBJ1-2; a possible D gene is TRBD1 (5 bases). The germline CDR1 and CDR2 sequences are SGHTA and FQGTGA. V lost 5 bases and J lost 8, with 18 bases in between. The CDR3 contains 14 residues.